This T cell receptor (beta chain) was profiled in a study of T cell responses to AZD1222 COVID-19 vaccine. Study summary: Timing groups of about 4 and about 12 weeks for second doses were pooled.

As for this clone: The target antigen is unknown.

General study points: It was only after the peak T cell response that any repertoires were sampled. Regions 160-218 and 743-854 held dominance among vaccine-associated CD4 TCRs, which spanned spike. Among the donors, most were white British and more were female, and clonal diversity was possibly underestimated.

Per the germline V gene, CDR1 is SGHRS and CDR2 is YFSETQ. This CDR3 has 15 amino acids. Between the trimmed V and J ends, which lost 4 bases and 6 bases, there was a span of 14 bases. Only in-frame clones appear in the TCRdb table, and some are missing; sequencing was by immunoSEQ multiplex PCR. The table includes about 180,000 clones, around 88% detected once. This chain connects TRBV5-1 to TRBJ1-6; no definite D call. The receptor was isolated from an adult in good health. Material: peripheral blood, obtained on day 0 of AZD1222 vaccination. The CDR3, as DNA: TGCGCCAGCAGCCGAGATGGGCAGCCTAATTCACCCCTCCACTTT. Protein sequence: CASSRDGQPNSPLHF.